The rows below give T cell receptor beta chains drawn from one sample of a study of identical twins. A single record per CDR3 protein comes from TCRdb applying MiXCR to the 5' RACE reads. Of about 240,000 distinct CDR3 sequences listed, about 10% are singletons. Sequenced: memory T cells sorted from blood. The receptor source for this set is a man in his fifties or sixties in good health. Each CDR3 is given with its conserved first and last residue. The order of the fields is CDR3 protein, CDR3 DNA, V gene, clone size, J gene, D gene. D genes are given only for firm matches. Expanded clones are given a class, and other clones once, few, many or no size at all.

CDR3 protein: CASSLRTDTQYF
CDR3 DNA: TGTGCCAGTAGTCTACGCACAGATACGCAGTATTTT
V gene: TRBV19
clone size: many
J gene: TRBJ2-3
D gene: .

CDR3 protein: CASNVGGGTEAFF
CDR3 DNA: TGTGCCAGCAACGTGGGGGGTGGCACTGAAGCTTTCTTT
V gene: TRBV19
clone size: .
J gene: TRBJ1-1
D gene: .

CDR3 protein: CASSYEFSPLHF
CDR3 DNA: TGTGCCAGCAGTTATGAGTTTTCACCCCTCCACTTT
V gene: TRBV6-2/TRBV6-3
clone size: few
J gene: TRBJ1-6
D gene: .

CDR3 protein: CASSLQNTEAFF
CDR3 DNA: TGTGCCAGCAGTTTACAGAACACTGAAGCTTTCTTT
V gene: TRBV12-3/TRBV12-4
clone size: many
J gene: TRBJ1-1
D gene: .

CDR3 protein: CSAKTGGAIGQPQHF
CDR3 DNA: TGCAGTGCCAAAACAGGGGGCGCAATTGGTCAGCCCCAGCATTTT
V gene: TRBV20-1
clone size: .
J gene: TRBJ1-5
D gene: TRBD1

CDR3 protein: CASSQETTGPYLYF
CDR3 DNA: TGCGCCAGCAGCCAAGAGACCACAGGGCCATACCTCTACTTC
V gene: TRBV4-3
clone size: few
J gene: TRBJ2-7
D gene: .

CDR3 protein: CASSLGQGVTYEQYF
CDR3 DNA: TGTGCCAGCAGCTTAGGACAGGGGGTCACCTACGAGCAGTACTTC
V gene: TRBV7-6
clone size: .
J gene: TRBJ2-7
D gene: TRBD1

CDR3 protein: CASSTSSGTGGNTIYF
CDR3 DNA: TGTGCCAGCAGCACCAGCTCCGGGACAGGGGGCAACACCATATATTTT
V gene: TRBV7-9
clone size: few
J gene: TRBJ1-3
D gene: TRBD1

CDR3 protein: CASSESGVLF
CDR3 DNA: TGTGCCAGCAGTGAATCGGGGGTCCTCTTC
V gene: TRBV2
clone size: .
J gene: TRBJ2-7
D gene: .

CDR3 protein: CASRLDGSATNEKLFF
CDR3 DNA: TGTGCCAGCAGACTCGACGGTAGTGCAACTAATGAAAAACTGTTTTTT
V gene: TRBV3-1
clone size: many
J gene: TRBJ1-4
D gene: .

CDR3 protein: CASSSSFSGDQNIQYF
CDR3 DNA: TGTGCCAGCAGTTCGTCTTTTTCGGGAGACCAAAACATTCAGTACTTC
V gene: TRBV12-3/TRBV12-4
clone size: many
J gene: TRBJ2-4
D gene: .